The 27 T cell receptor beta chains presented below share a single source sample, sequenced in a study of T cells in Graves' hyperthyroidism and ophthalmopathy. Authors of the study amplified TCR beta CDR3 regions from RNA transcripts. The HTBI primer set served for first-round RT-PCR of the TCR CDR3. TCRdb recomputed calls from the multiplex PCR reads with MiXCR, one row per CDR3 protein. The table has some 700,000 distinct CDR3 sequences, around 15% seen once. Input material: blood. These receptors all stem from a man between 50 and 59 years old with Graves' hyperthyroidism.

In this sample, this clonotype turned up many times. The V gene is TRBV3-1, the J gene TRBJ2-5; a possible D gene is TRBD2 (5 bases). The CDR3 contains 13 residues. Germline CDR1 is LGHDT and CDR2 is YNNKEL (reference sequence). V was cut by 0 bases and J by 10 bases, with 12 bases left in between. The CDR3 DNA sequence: TGTGCCAGCAGCCAAGATAGGCTAGGAGGCCAGTACTTC. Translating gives CASSQDRLGGQYF.

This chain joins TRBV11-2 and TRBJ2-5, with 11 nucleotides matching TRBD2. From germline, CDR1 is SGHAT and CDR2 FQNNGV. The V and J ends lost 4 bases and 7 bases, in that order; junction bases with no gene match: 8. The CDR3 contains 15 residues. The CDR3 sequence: CASSSQTGTSGTQYF. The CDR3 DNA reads TGTGCCAGCAGCTCTCAAACCGGGACTAGCGGGACCCAGTACTTC.

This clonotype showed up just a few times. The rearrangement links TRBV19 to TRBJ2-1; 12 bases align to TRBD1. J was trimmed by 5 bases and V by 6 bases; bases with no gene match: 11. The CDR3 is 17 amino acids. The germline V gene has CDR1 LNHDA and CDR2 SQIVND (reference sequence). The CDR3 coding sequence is TGTGCCAGTAGGACGATGGGACAGGGGGCAAGTGACAATGAGCAGTTCTTC. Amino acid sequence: CASRTMGQGASDNEQFF.

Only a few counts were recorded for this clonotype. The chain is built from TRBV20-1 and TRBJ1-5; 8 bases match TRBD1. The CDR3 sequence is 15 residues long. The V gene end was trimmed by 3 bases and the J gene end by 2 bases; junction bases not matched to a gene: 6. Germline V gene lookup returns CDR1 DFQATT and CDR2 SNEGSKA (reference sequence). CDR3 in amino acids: CSARTGQGGNQPQHF. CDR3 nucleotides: TGCAGTGCTAGGACCGGACAGGGTGGCAATCAGCCCCAGCATTTT.

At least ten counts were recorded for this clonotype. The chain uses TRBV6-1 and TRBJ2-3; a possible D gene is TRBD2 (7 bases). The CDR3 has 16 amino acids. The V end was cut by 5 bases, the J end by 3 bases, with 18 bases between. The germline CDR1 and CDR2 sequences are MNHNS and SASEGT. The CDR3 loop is CASSPPWAGATDTQYF. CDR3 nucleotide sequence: TGTGCCAGCAGTCCACCCTGGGCGGGGGCGACAGATACGCAGTATTTT.

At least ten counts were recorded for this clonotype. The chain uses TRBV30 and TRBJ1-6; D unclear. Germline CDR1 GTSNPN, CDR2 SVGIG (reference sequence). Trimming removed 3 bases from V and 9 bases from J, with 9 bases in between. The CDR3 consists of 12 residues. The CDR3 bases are TGTGCCTGGAGCGCGGGGATTTCACCCCTCCACTTT. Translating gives CAWSAGISPLHF.

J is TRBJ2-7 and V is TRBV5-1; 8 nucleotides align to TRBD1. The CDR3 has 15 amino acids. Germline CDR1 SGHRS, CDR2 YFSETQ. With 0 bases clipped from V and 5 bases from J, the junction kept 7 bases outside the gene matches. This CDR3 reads CASSLEGQGAHEQYF. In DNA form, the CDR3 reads TGCGCCAGCAGCTTGGAAGGCCAGGGGGCTCACGAGCAGTACTTC. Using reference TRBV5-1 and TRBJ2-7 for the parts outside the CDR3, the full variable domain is KAGVTQTPRYLIKTRGQQVTLSCSPISGHRSVSWYQQTPGQGLQFLFEYFSETQRNKGNFPGRFSGRQFSNSRSEMNVSTLELGDSALYLCASSLEGQGAHEQYFGPGTRLTVT.

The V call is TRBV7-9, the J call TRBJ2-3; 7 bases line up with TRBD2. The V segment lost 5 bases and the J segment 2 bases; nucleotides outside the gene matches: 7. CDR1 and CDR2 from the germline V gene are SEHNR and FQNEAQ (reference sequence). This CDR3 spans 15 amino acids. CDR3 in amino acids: CASSPPGGDTDTQYF. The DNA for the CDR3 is TGTGCCAGCAGCCCCCCTGGGGGGGACACAGATACGCAGTATTTT.

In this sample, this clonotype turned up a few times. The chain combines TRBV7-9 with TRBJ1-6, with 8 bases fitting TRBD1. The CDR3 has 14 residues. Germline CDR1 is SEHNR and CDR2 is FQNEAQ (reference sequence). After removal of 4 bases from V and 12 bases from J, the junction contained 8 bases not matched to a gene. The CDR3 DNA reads TGTGCCAGCAGCTCCTACGGACAGGGTTTACCCCTCCACTTT. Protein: CASSSYGQGLPLHF.

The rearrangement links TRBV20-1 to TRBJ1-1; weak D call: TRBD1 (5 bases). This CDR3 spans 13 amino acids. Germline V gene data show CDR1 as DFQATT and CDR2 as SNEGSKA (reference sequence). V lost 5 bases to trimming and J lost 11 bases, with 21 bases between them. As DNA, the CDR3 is TGCAGTGCTGTGAGGACACTTAATACGGACGCTTTCTTT. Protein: CSAVRTLNTDAFF.

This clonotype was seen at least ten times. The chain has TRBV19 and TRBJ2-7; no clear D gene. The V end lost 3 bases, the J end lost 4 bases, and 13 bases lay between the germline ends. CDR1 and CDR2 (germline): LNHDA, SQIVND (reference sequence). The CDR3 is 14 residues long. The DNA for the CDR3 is TGTGCCAGTAGTATCACTTCTACCAGTTACGAGCAGTACTTC. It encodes CASSITSTSYEQYF.

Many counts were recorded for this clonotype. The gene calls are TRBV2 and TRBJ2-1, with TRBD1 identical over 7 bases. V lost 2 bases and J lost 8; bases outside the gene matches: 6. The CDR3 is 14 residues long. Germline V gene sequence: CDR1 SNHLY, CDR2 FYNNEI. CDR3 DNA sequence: TGTGCCAGCAGTGAAAGCAGGGGGAGCCATGAGCAGTTCTTC. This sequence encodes CASSESRGSHEQFF.

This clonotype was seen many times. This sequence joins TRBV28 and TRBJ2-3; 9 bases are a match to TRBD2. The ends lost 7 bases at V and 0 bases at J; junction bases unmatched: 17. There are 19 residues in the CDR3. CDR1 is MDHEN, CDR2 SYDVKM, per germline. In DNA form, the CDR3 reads TGTGCCAGCACCCCCCGCCGTGGGACTAGCCCCACGAGCACAGATACGCAGTATTTT. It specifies CASTPRRGTSPTSTDTQYF.

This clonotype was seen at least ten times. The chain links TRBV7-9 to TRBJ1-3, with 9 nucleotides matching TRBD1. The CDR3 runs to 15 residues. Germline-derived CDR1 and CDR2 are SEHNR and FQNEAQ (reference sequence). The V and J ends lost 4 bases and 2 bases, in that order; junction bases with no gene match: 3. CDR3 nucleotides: TGTGCCAGCAGCTCCCGGGACAGGGCTGGAAACACCATATATTTT. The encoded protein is CASSSRDRAGNTIYF. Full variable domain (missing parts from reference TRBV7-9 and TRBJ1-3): DTGVSQNPRHKITKRGQNVTFRCDPISEHNRLYWYRQTLGQGPEFLTYFQNEAQLEKSRLLSDRFSAERPKGSFSTLEIQRTEQGDSAMYLCASSSRDRAGNTIYFGEGSWLTVV.

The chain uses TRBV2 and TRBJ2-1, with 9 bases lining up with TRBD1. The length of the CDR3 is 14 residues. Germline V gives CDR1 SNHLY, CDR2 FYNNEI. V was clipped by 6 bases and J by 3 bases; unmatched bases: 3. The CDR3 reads CASRGQGHYNEQFF. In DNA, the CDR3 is TGTGCCAGCAGGGGACAGGGTCACTACAATGAGCAGTTCTTC.

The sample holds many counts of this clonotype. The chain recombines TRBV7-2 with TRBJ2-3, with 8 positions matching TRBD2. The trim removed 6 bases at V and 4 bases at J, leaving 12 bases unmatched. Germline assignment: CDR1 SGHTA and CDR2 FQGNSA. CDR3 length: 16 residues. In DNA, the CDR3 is TGTGCCAGCAGGATAAGCGGGAGTGGGGAGGCAGATACGCAGTATTTT. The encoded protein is CASRISGSGEADTQYF.

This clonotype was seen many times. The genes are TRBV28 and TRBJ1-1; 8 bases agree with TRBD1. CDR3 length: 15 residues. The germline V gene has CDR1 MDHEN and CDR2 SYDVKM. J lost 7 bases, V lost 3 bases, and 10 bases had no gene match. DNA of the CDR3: TGTGCCAGCAGTTTGGCTGAAAGGACAGGGCTTGAAGCTTTCTTT. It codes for CASSLAERTGLEAFF.

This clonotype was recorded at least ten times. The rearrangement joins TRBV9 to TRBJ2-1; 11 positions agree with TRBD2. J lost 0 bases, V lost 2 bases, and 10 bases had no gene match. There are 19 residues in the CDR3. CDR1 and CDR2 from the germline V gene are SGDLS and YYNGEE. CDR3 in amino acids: CASSVPGTSGLSSYNEQFF. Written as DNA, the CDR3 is TGTGCCAGCAGCGTTCCTGGGACTAGCGGCCTTAGCTCCTACAATGAGCAGTTCTTC.

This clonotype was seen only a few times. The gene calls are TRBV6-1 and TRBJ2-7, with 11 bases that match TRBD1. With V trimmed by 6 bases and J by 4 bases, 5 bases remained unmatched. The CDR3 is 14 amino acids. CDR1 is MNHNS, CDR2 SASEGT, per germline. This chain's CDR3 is CASRRTGGLYEQYF. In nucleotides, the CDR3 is TGTGCCAGCAGACGGACAGGGGGCTTGTACGAGCAGTACTTC.

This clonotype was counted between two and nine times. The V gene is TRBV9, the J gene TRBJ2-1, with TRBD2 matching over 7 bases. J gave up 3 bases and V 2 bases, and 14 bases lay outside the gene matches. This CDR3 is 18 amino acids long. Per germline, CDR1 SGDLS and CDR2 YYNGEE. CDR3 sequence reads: CASSVKESGGEDYNEQFF. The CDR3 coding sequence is TGTGCCAGCAGCGTTAAGGAATCGGGGGGAGAGGACTACAATGAGCAGTTCTTC.

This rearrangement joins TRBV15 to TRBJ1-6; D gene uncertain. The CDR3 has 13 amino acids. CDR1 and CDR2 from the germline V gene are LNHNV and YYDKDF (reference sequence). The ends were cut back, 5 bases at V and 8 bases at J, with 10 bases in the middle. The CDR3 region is CATSENRDSPLHF. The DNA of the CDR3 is TGTGCCACCAGCGAAAATCGGGATTCACCCCTCCACTTT.

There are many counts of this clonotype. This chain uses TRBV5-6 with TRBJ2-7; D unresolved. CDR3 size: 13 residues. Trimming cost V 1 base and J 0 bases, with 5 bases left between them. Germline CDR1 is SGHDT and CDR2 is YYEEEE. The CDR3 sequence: CASSLYSSYEQYF. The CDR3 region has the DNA TGTGCCAGCAGCTTGTACAGCTCCTACGAGCAGTACTTC.

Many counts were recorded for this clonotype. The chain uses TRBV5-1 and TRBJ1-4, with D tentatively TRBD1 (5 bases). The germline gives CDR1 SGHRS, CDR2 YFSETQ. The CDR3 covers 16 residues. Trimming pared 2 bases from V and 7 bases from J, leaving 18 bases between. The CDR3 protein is CASSFPGPGEGEKLFF. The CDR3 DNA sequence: TGCGCCAGCAGCTTCCCGGGGCCGGGTGAAGGTGAAAAACTGTTTTTT.

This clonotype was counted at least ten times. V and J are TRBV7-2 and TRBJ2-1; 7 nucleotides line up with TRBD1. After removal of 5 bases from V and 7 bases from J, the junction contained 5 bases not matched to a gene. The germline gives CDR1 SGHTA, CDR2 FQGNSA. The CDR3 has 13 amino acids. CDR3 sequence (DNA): TGTGCCAGCAGCAACAGGGGTACGAATGAGCAGTTCTTC. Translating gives CASSNRGTNEQFF.

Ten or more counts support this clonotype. CDR3 protein: CASSFGQGRQPQHF. CDR3 coding DNA: TGTGCCAGCAGCTTCGGACAGGGTCGGCAGCCCCAGCATTTT. This chain uses TRBV12-3 or TRBV12-4 with TRBJ1-5, with TRBD1 identical over 8 bases. CDR3 length equals 14 residues. J was trimmed by 7 bases and V by 6 bases; bases with no gene match: 8.

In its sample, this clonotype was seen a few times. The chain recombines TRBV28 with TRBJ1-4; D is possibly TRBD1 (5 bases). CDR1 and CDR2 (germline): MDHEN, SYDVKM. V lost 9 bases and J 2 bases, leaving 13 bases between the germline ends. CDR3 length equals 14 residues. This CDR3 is CASHIRGTNEKLFF. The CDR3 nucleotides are TGTGCCAGTCATATTCGGGGGACTAATGAAAAACTGTTTTTT.

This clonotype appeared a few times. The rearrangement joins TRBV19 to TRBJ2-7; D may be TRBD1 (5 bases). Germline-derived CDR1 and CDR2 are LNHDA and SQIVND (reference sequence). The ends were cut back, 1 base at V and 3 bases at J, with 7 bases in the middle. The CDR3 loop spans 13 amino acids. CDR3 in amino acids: CASSIGRDYEQYF. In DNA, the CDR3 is TGTGCCAGTAGTATAGGCAGGGACTACGAGCAGTACTTC.